Listed below are T cell receptor beta chains from one sample, sequenced in a study of blood T cell repertoires in COVID-19. Here immunoSEQ multiplex PCR was the method, and the copy in TCRdb shows in-frame clones only, minus some. Among about 200,000 clones listed, less than 90% were seen once. Sequencing input: peripheral blood. Every receptor here comes from a woman between 45 and 65 years old with acute or convalescent COVID-19. The CDR3 runs from the conserved cysteine through the conserved F or W. A D gene is named only where the DNA matches it firmly. The size of a clone is reported for some rows only, either as once, few or many, or as a class for expanded clones.

d_call,j_call,clone_size,v_call,cdr3_nt,cdr3_aa
TRBD1,TRBJ1-2,-,TRBV5-4,TGTGCCAGCAGCTTACAGGGGATCTATGGCTACACCTTC,CASSLQGIYGYTF
-,TRBJ1-2,-,TRBV19,TGTGCCAGTAGTTACAGGCGAAAGGATGGCTACACCTTC,CASSYRRKDGYTF
-,TRBJ2-3,once,TRBV10-1,TGCGCCAGCAGTGAGTCTAGCATGAAAGATACGCAGTATTTT,CASSESSMKDTQYF
TRBD2,TRBJ2-4,-,TRBV10-2,TGCGCCAGCAGTGAGCAACGCGGGGGGGTCTCAAACATTCAGTACTTC,CASSEQRGGVSNIQYF
TRBD2,TRBJ2-7,-,TRBV15,TGTGCCACCAGCAGAGGCCTAGCGGGATCAAGTTACGAGCAGTACTTC,CATSRGLAGSSYEQYF
TRBD2,TRBJ2-1,few,TRBV5-1,TGCGCCAGCAGCCCAGGACTAGCGGGGGGCCTGGGCAATGAGCAGTTCTTC,CASSPGLAGGLGNEQFF
-,TRBJ2-1,-,TRBV4-3,TGCGCCAGCACTAGCTCCCTAACAGACAATGAGCAGTTCTTC,CASTSSLTDNEQFF
-,TRBJ1-1,-,TRBV6-5,TGTGCCAGCAGTTACTCTGACAGAAACACTGAAGCTTTCTTT,CASSYSDRNTEAFF
-,TRBJ1-1,-,TRBV29-1,TGCAGCGTTTGGAGACAGGACACTGAAGCTTTCTTT,CSVWRQDTEAFF
TRBD1,TRBJ2-1,once,TRBV5-6,TGTGCCAGCAGCTTATATCCGGACAGGGGGTACAATGAGCAGTTCTTC,CASSLYPDRGYNEQFF